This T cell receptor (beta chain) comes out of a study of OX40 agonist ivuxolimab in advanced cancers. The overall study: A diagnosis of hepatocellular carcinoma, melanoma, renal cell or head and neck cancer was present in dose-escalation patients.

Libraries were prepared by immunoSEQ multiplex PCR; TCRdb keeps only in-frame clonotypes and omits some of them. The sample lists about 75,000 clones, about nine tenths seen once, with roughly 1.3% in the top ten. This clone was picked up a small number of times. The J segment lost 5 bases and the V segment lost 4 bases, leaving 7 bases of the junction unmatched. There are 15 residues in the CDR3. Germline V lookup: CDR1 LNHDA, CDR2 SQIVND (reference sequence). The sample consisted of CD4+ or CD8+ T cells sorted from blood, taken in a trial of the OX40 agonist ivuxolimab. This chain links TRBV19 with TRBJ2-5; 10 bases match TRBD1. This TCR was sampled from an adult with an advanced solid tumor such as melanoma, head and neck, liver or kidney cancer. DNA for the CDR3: TGTGCCAGTAGTACTCGACAGGGGGCGAGGGAGACCCAGTACTTC. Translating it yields CASSTRQGARETQYF.